The 17 T cell receptor beta chains below come from one sample, sequenced in a study of shared clonotypes between healthy human individuals. Libraries were prepared by immunoSEQ multiplex PCR; TCRdb keeps only in-frame clonotypes and omits some of them. The sample holds 950,000 to 1,100,000 clones, approximately 76% seen once. Input material: memory CD4+ T cells sorted from blood. Subset meaning: CD45RA-negative fraction. The receptors here all came from a man younger than 35 in good health.

This chain uses TRBV5-4 with TRBJ2-7; TRBD1 aligns across 10 bases. Germline V gene sequence: CDR1 SGHNT, CDR2 YYREEE (reference sequence). After removal of 5 bases from V and 5 bases from J, the junction contained 7 bases not matched to a gene. The CDR3 has 14 amino acids. CDR3: CASRGQGRGNEQYF. CDR3 bases: TGTGCCAGCAGGGGACAGGGGAGGGGTAACGAGCAGTACTTC.

This clone was seen just once. J is TRBJ2-5 and V is TRBV2; D could derive from TRBD1 or TRBD2 (5 bases each). Germline-derived CDR1 and CDR2 are SNHLY and FYNNEI. The CDR3 has 13 residues. V lost 7 bases to trimming and J lost 2 bases, with 11 bases between them. The CDR3: CASKRDAQETQYF. The CDR3 coding sequence is TGTGCCAGCAAACGGGACGCACAAGAGACCCAGTACTTC.

This clone has a single count. The chain carries TRBV19 and TRBJ1-4; D gene ambiguous. Trimming left V 4 bases short and J 7 bases short, with 16 bases between. Germline V gene data show CDR1 as LNHDA and CDR2 as SQIVND (reference sequence). This CDR3 has 15 amino acids. This chain's CDR3 is CASSTAGSLAEKLFF. CDR3 bases: TGTGCCAGTAGTACGGCAGGAAGCCTGGCTGAAAAACTGTTTTTT. The full variable domain, completed using reference TRBV19 and TRBJ1-4, is DGGITQSPKYLFRKEGQNVTLSCEQNLNHDAMYWYRQDPGQGLRLIYYSQIVNDFQKGDIAEGYSVSREKKESFPLTVTSAQKNPTAFYLCASSTAGSLAEKLFFGSGTQLSVL.

The rearrangement joins TRBV7-9 to TRBJ2-1; the D is unclear. The germline V gene encodes CDR1 SEHNR and CDR2 FQNEAQ (reference sequence). This CDR3 spans 15 amino acids. The V end was cut by 5 bases, the J end by 0 bases, with 11 bases between. The CDR3 DNA sequence: TGTGCCAGCAGCACTTACGGGCGCTCCTACAATGAGCAGTTCTTC. Translated, it gives CASSTYGRSYNEQFF.

With regard to this clone: This likely reflects a read error, since a far larger clone is one base away. Other nucleotide sequences from this sample produce the same CDR3. This rearrangement joins TRBV28 to TRBJ1-5; D call uncertain. Germline V gives CDR1 MDHEN, CDR2 SYDVKM. V was trimmed by 3 bases and J by 0 bases, leaving 3 bases between them. The CDR3 is made up of 13 amino acids. In nucleotides, the CDR3 is TGTGCCAGCAGTTTGGGTAGCAATCAGCCCCAGCATTTT. The encoded protein is CASSLGSNQPQHF.

The J gene is TRBJ2-7, the V gene TRBV10-3; 7 nucleotides align to TRBD2. V dropped 10 bases and J dropped 3; count of bases not matched to a gene: 6. CDR1 and CDR2 (germline): ENHRY, SYGVKD. This CDR3 spans 12 amino acids. The CDR3 reads CASQREGYEQYF. The CDR3 DNA follows: TGTGCCAGCCAGAGGGAGGGCTACGAGCAGTACTTC.

This clone was observed a few times. The rearrangement uses TRBV6-1 and TRBJ1-2; tentatively, D is TRBD1 (5 bases). V lost 1 base and J 3 bases, leaving 6 bases between the germline ends. The CDR3 extends over 13 amino acids. Germline V gives CDR1 MNHNS, CDR2 SASEGT. This chain's CDR3 is CASSEEGHYGYTF. The CDR3 DNA follows: TGTGCCAGCAGTGAAGAGGGACACTATGGCTACACCTTC.

This rearrangement joins TRBV4-2 to TRBJ2-3; TRBD2 is a possible D gene (6 bases). The germline V gene has CDR1 LGHNA and CDR2 YNFKEQ. CDR3 length equals 16 residues. V lost 1 base to trimming and J lost 2 bases, with 13 bases between them. Here the CDR3 reads CASSQGWGEFTDTQYF. DNA for the CDR3: TGTGCCAGCAGCCAAGGTTGGGGGGAATTCACAGATACGCAGTATTTT.

The V and J genes are TRBV28 and TRBJ1-5; D not certain. The CDR3 contains 15 residues. Germline-derived CDR1 and CDR2 are MDHEN and SYDVKM. The V gene lost 8 bases and the J gene lost 2 bases, with 16 bases spanning the gap. The CDR3 coding sequence is TGTGCCAGCCGGGTGTGGGGTGTGGGCAATCAGCCCCAGCATTTT. Translation gives CASRVWGVGNQPQHF.

The chain links TRBV27 to TRBJ2-7, with D perhaps matching TRBD1 or TRBD2 (5 bases each). From germline, CDR1 is MNHEY and CDR2 SMNVEV (reference sequence). Deletions cut 8 bases from V and 6 bases from J, with 14 bases between. The CDR3 contains 12 residues. The chain's CDR3 is CASRDRFTEQYF. The CDR3 nucleotides read TGTGCCAGCCGGGACCGCTTCACCGAGCAGTACTTC.

The chain joins TRBV4-1 to TRBJ2-7; the D gene is possibly TRBD2 (5 bases). CDR1 and CDR2 (germline): MGHRA, YSYEKL. The CDR3 covers 15 residues. Trimming shortened V by 1 base and J by 2 bases, and 12 bases separated the two germline ends. The CDR3 sequence: CASSQGASPTYEQYF. In DNA, the CDR3 is TGCGCCAGCAGCCAAGGGGCTAGCCCTACCTACGAGCAGTACTTC.

Turning to this clone: Other DNA sequences from this sample encode an identical CDR3 as well. This chain connects TRBV5-1 to TRBJ1-1; the match to TRBD1 covers 7 bases. V trimming: 0 bases; J trimming: 7 bases; junction bases outside the gene matches: 0. Germline CDR1 and CDR2: SGHRS and YFSETQ. The CDR3 totals 12 residues. CDR3 sequence (DNA): TGCGCCAGCAGCTTGGGACAGGGTGAAGCTTTCTTT. It specifies CASSLGQGEAFF. Supplemented by reference TRBV5-1 and TRBJ1-1, the full variable domain reads KAGVTQTPRYLIKTRGQQVTLSCSPISGHRSVSWYQQTPGQGLQFLFEYFSETQRNKGNFPGRFSGRQFSNSRSEMNVSTLELGDSALYLCASSLGQGEAFFGQGTRLTVV.

V is TRBV6-5 and J is TRBJ1-5; D unresolved. V lost 2 bases and J lost 0, with 8 bases in between. Germline CDR1 MNHEY, CDR2 SVGAGI. This CDR3 is 15 amino acids long. CDR3 region: CASSYRFDSNQPQHF. In nucleotides, the CDR3 is TGTGCCAGCAGTTACCGATTTGATAGCAATCAGCCCCAGCATTTT.

The rearrangement uses TRBV2 and TRBJ1-2; unclear D gene. V lost 2 bases and J 1 base, leaving 5 bases between the germline ends. Germline V gives CDR1 SNHLY, CDR2 FYNNEI. The CDR3 length is 13 residues. The CDR3 sequence is CASSEWGNYGYTF. CDR3 bases: TGTGCCAGCAGTGAATGGGGTAACTATGGCTACACCTTC.

The V call is TRBV30, the J call TRBJ1-3; D is ambiguous. Trimming shortened V by 2 bases and J by 2 bases, and 13 bases separated the two germline ends. Per the germline V gene, CDR1 is GTSNPN and CDR2 is SVGIG (reference sequence). The CDR3 spans 15 residues. CDR3 in DNA: TGTGCCTGGAGTACTGTGAGAGGCGCTGGAAACACCATATATTTT. Amino acids: CAWSTVRGAGNTIYF.

This clone was counted a few times. The chain has TRBV7-9 and TRBJ2-7; 8 bases map to TRBD1. Germline lookup yields CDR1 SEHNR and CDR2 FQNEAQ (reference sequence). CDR3 length: 15 residues. The J segment lost 4 bases and the V segment lost 5 bases, leaving 10 bases of the junction unmatched. The DNA for the CDR3 is TGTGCCAGCAGCCGGGGCGGACAGGGAGCGTACGAGCAGTACTTC. Protein: CASSRGGQGAYEQYF.

A note on this clone: Other DNA sequences in this specimen translate into the identical CDR3. This sequence joins TRBV2 and TRBJ2-7; the match to TRBD1 covers 10 bases. Germline loops: CDR1 SNHLY, CDR2 FYNNEI. CDR3 size: 14 residues. V shed 4 bases and J 3 bases; nucleotides not matched to a gene: 3. As DNA, the CDR3 is TGTGCCAGCAGTGGGTGGGACAGGGGCTACGAGCAGTACTTC. Translating gives CASSGWDRGYEQYF.